These 30 T cell receptor beta chains were sequenced from one sample in a study of response to subunit inactivated influenza vaccine. Using its own MiXCR run on the RT-PCR reads, TCRdb lists one record per CDR3 protein. Of over 400,000 distinct CDR3 sequences in the sample, 11% were seen once. The sequencing here drew on PBMCs from blood, taken about 40 days after vaccination. The source is a man in his fifties who received an inactivated influenza vaccine.

The gene calls are TRBV10-1 and TRBJ2-3; D uncertain. The CDR3 is made up of 14 amino acids. V was pared by 4 bases and J by 0 bases, with 8 bases between. From germline, CDR1 is WNHNN and CDR2 SYGVQD (reference sequence). The CDR3: CASSAVKSTDTQYF. CDR3 bases: TGCGCCAGCAGTGCAGTAAAAAGCACAGATACGCAGTATTTT.

This chain links TRBV20-1 with TRBJ2-1, with D perhaps matching TRBD2 (7 bases). V was pared by 5 bases and J by 5 bases, with 16 bases between. This CDR3 spans 14 amino acids. CDR1 is DFQATT, CDR2 SNEGSKA, per germline (reference sequence). The CDR3 protein is CSAQRGGADNEQFF. The CDR3 DNA follows: TGCAGTGCTCAGAGGGGGGGGGCGGACAATGAGCAGTTCTTC.

The chain is built from TRBV7-6 and TRBJ2-1; D unresolved. Per germline, CDR1 SGHVS and CDR2 FNYEAQ. The CDR3 consists of 17 residues. Trimming pared 3 bases from V and 7 bases from J, leaving 22 bases between. The CDR3 sequence is CASSFLLGALGVNEQFF. CDR3 coding DNA: TGTGCCAGCAGCTTCTTGTTAGGTGCATTAGGTGTAAATGAGCAGTTCTTC.

This clonotype was seen at least ten times. The chain uses TRBV5-6 and TRBJ1-5; D is undetermined. Trimming removed 3 bases from V and 7 bases from J, with 11 bases in between. The CDR3 covers 13 residues. Germline loops: CDR1 SGHDT, CDR2 YYEEEE. CDR3 DNA: TGTGCCAGCAGCTCCCGGGCCGAGCAGCCCCAGCATTTT. Its translation: CASSSRAEQPQHF.

The chain carries TRBV12-3 or TRBV12-4 and TRBJ2-7; the D call may be TRBD1 or TRBD2 (5 bases each). Between the trimmed V and J ends, which lost 8 bases and 2 bases, there was a span of 13 bases. The CDR3 is made up of 13 amino acids. The CDR3: CASGAGTAYEQYF. The CDR3 nucleotides are TGTGCCAGCGGTGCAGGGACGGCCTACGAGCAGTACTTC.

This clonotype has ten or more counts. The chain couples TRBV12-5 to TRBJ2-1; 8 bases fit TRBD2. CDR3 length: 16 residues. The germline CDR1 and CDR2 sequences are LGHNT and FRNRAP. V was clipped by 6 bases and J by 1 base; unmatched bases: 8. CDR3 in amino acids: CASGSGGQGSYNEQFF. DNA of the CDR3: TGTGCTAGTGGATCGGGAGGGCAGGGATCCTACAATGAGCAGTTCTTC.

The gene calls are TRBV29-1 and TRBJ2-5; D may be TRBD1 (5 bases). CDR3 length equals 16 residues. The V and J ends lost 2 bases and 0 bases respectively, with 16 bases between them. From germline, CDR1 is SQVTM and CDR2 ANQGSEA. The CDR3 protein is CSVEILRGWYQETQYF. The CDR3 bases are TGCAGCGTTGAAATTTTAAGGGGTTGGTACCAAGAGACCCAGTACTTC.

This clonotype was counted at least ten times. The chain uses TRBV12-3 or TRBV12-4 and TRBJ2-7; D might be TRBD1 (6 bases). V was trimmed by 2 bases and J by 5 bases, leaving 13 bases between them. The CDR3 has 14 amino acids. The CDR3 here is CASSLFRGDNEQYF. CDR3 in DNA: TGTGCCAGCAGTTTATTCAGGGGCGACAACGAGCAGTACTTC.

This clonotype was observed a handful of times. The V and J genes are TRBV7-9 and TRBJ1-5; possibly TRBD1 for D (6 bases). With 3 bases removed from V and 0 bases from J, the gap between germline ends came to 15 bases. Germline CDR1 is SEHNR and CDR2 is FQNEAQ (reference sequence). This CDR3 is 17 amino acids long. The CDR3 here is CASSLEDSVLSNQPQHF. CDR3 coding DNA: TGTGCCAGCAGCTTGGAGGACAGCGTCCTTAGCAATCAGCCCCAGCATTTT.

This clonotype came up a few times. The chain has TRBV7-8 and TRBJ2-7; tentative D call: TRBD1 (6 bases). The germline V and J ends were trimmed by 2 bases and 4 bases, with 9 bases remaining between them. The CDR3 has 13 residues. CDR1 and CDR2 (germline): SGHVS, FQNEAQ. CDR3 nucleotide sequence: TGTGCCAGCAGCTTACGGGACATTTACGAGCAGTACTTC. It is translated as CASSLRDIYEQYF.

The rearrangement uses TRBV10-3 and TRBJ2-3; 8 bases map to TRBD2. Trimming removed 6 bases from V and 0 bases from J; junction bases left unmatched: 8. Germline V lookup: CDR1 ENHRY, CDR2 SYGVKD. The CDR3 loop spans 16 amino acids. For the CDR3, the DNA is TGTGCCATCAGGGAGCGGGGGCGGGGGAGCACAGATACGCAGTATTTT. Protein: CAIRERGRGSTDTQYF.

In its sample, this clonotype was seen a few times. The CDR3 DNA sequence: TGTGCCAGCCGGAGATTTGGGGCCAACGTCCTGACTTTC. Its protein is CASRRFGANVLTF. The chain couples TRBV12-3 or TRBV12-4 to TRBJ2-6; unclear D gene. The CDR3 covers 13 residues. The ends were cut back, 8 bases at V and 3 bases at J, with 8 bases in the middle.

The V and J genes are TRBV6-5 and TRBJ2-7; maybe TRBD2 (5 bases). Germline CDR1 MNHEY, CDR2 SVGAGI. V dropped 4 bases and J dropped 1 base, with 14 bases sitting between them. CDR3 length: 15 amino acids. CDR3 in DNA: TGTGCCAGCAGTTCTTGGGCGGGTGGATCCTACGAGCAGTACTTC. This codes for CASSSWAGGSYEQYF.

The sample holds many counts of this clonotype. The genes are TRBV12-3 or TRBV12-4 and TRBJ2-7, with D perhaps assigned TRBD1 or TRBD2 (5 bases each). Trimming left V 5 bases short and J 4 bases short, with 15 bases between. The CDR3 runs to 14 residues. As DNA, the CDR3 is TGTGCCAGCAGTCCCGGAGTTGGGGGTTACGAGCAGTACTTC. The encoded protein is CASSPGVGGYEQYF.

This chain uses TRBV5-1 with TRBJ2-7, with D possibly called TRBD1 or TRBD2 (5 bases each). Germline V lookup: CDR1 SGHRS, CDR2 YFSETQ. V lost 3 bases and J 7 bases, leaving 17 bases between the germline ends. This CDR3 spans 14 amino acids. The CDR3 nucleotides are TGCGCCAGCAGCTCCACTAGTGGGGCTTGGGAGCAGTACTTC. Its translation: CASSSTSGAWEQYF.

This clonotype was seen many times. The V and J genes are TRBV29-1 and TRBJ1-2; tentatively, D is TRBD1 (5 bases). Between the trimmed V and J ends, which lost 4 bases and 6 bases, there was a span of 9 bases. The CDR3 is made up of 11 amino acids. The V gene's germline CDR1 is SQVTM and CDR2 ANQGSEA. This chain's CDR3 is CSVARGDGYTF. DNA of the CDR3: TGCAGCGTTGCTCGGGGGGATGGCTACACCTTC.

This clonotype was detected a few times. The genes are TRBV3-1 and TRBJ1-2, with 7 bases aligning to TRBD1. V lost 2 bases and J lost 3; bases outside the gene matches: 12. Per the germline V gene, CDR1 is LGHDT and CDR2 is YNNKEL (reference sequence). The CDR3 is 17 residues long. CDR3 region: CASSQSQGLRGDYGYTF. CDR3 DNA sequence: TGTGCCAGCAGCCAATCCCAAGGTCTCAGGGGGGACTATGGCTACACCTTC.

The J gene is TRBJ2-1, the V gene TRBV24-1; TRBD1 matches 10 bases. Per germline, CDR1 KGHDR and CDR2 SFDVKD. Trimming took 5 bases from V and 9 from J; bases not matched to a gene: 15. The CDR3 runs to 17 residues. The CDR3 DNA reads as TGTGCCACCAGTGGGGGAGCCGACAGGGGGCGCCTTGGTGAGCAGTTCTTC. Protein sequence: CATSGGADRGRLGEQFF.

This clonotype was detected ten times or more. This rearrangement joins TRBV28 to TRBJ2-2; 9 bases match TRBD1. The V gene end was trimmed by 6 bases and the J gene end by 4 bases; junction bases not matched to a gene: 6. CDR1 and CDR2 (germline): MDHEN, SYDVKM. The CDR3 runs 15 residues. The CDR3 DNA sequence: TGTGCCAGCAGCTCCGGGACAGGGACCACCGGGGAGCTGTTTTTT. Protein sequence: CASSSGTGTTGELFF.

The rearrangement uses TRBV29-1 and TRBJ2-7, with D possibly matching TRBD2 (5 bases). The germline CDR1 and CDR2 sequences are SQVTM and ANQGSEA. The CDR3 covers 12 residues. V lost 1 base to trimming and J lost 6 bases, with 10 bases between them. CDR3 nucleotides: TGCAGCGTTGAAGCGTCTAGCTCCGAGCAGTACTTC. Its translation is CSVEASSSEQYF.

CDR3 bases: TGTGCCATCAGTGACCCGGGCAGCATGTTCGCTAACTATGGCTACACCTTC. Amino acid sequence: CAISDPGSMFANYGYTF. The chain employs TRBV10-3 and TRBJ1-2; unclear D gene. The CDR3 length is 17 residues. Germline loops: CDR1 ENHRY, CDR2 SYGVKD. V was trimmed by 3 bases and J by 0 bases, leaving 17 bases between them.

This clonotype has only a few counts. V usage is TRBV4-3 and J usage is TRBJ1-5, with D perhaps TRBD1 (6 bases). The CDR3 totals 18 residues. Germline V CDR1 and CDR2: LGHNA, YSLEER. The V gene lost 0 bases and the J gene lost 1 base, with 16 bases spanning the gap. The CDR3 loop reads CASSQDSAGARSNQPQHF. The CDR3 DNA follows: TGCGCCAGCAGCCAAGACAGTGCAGGGGCAAGAAGCAATCAGCCCCAGCATTTT.

The CDR3 sequence is CASSNYRGGNNEQFF. In DNA, the CDR3 is TGTGCCAGCAGCAATTACAGGGGGGGGAATAATGAGCAGTTCTTC. The chain carries TRBV3-1 and TRBJ2-1; TRBD1 is a possible D gene (8 bases). Trimming took 5 bases from V and 7 from J, leaving 18 bases between them. Looked up from germline, CDR1 is LGHDT and CDR2 is YNNKEL (reference sequence). The CDR3 is made up of 15 amino acids.

This chain's CDR3 is CASSVVQGDTQYF. The DNA for the CDR3 is TGTGCCAGCAGCGTAGTACAGGGAGATACGCAGTATTTT. The V call is TRBV9, the J call TRBJ2-3; D is perhaps TRBD1 (6 bases). The V and J ends lost 0 bases and 5 bases respectively, with 7 bases between them. CDR3 size: 13 residues. The germline V gene encodes CDR1 SGDLS and CDR2 YYNGEE. The full variable domain, with the rest looked up from reference TRBV9 and TRBJ2-3, is DSGVTQTPKHLITATGQRVTLRCSPRSGDLSVYWYQQSLDQGLQFLIQYYNGEERAKGNILERFSAQQFPDLHSELNLSSLELGDSALYFCASSVVQGDTQYFGPGTRLTVL.

This clonotype was recorded many times. The genes are TRBV5-1 and TRBJ2-1; the D is unclear. Germline CDR1 SGHRS, CDR2 YFSETQ. This CDR3 is built from 13 residues. V was clipped by 4 bases and J by 8 bases, with 13 bases between them. CDR3: CASSRSTMDEQFF. CDR3 nucleotides: TGCGCCAGCAGCCGTAGCACGATGGATGAGCAGTTCTTC.

V gene TRBV19 combines with J gene TRBJ2-7; no clear D. The V gene lost 5 bases and the J gene lost 0 bases, with 11 bases spanning the gap. Germline V lookup: CDR1 LNHDA, CDR2 SQIVND (reference sequence). The CDR3 consists of 14 residues. CDR3 loop: CASSPLAVSYEQYF. Here the CDR3 DNA reads TGTGCCAGTAGTCCCCTGGCAGTCTCCTACGAGCAGTACTTC.

This clonotype was observed many times. The V and J genes are TRBV25-1 and TRBJ2-2; the D gene is possibly TRBD1 (6 bases). This CDR3 region has 15 residues. Looked up from germline, CDR1 is MGHDK and CDR2 is SYGVNS. V lost 2 bases, J lost 1 base, and 8 bases lay in between. CDR3 sequence reads: CASSEVRGNTGELFF. CDR3 nucleotide sequence: TGTGCCAGCAGTGAAGTCAGGGGGAACACCGGGGAGCTGTTTTTT.

V is TRBV3-1 and J is TRBJ1-1; no clear D gene. This CDR3 contains 15 residues. The ends were cut back, 3 bases at V and 0 bases at J, with 11 bases in the middle. Per the germline V gene, CDR1 is LGHDT and CDR2 is YNNKEL (reference sequence). The CDR3 DNA sequence: TGTGCCAGCAGCCACGGTATAAAAATGAACACTGAAGCTTTCTTT. This codes for CASSHGIKMNTEAFF.

The chain recombines TRBV28 with TRBJ2-6, with TRBD1 as a possible D gene (6 bases). The germline V gene encodes CDR1 MDHEN and CDR2 SYDVKM. This CDR3 is 18 amino acids long. V gave up 3 bases and J gave up 1 base, with 16 bases separating them. The CDR3 loop is CASSLGPGVSSGANVLTF. The CDR3 nucleotides are TGTGCCAGCAGTTTGGGTCCAGGGGTGAGTTCTGGGGCCAACGTCCTGACTTTC.

This clonotype was detected only a few times. The CDR3 spells CASRDSSGDLYEQYF. CDR3 DNA: TGTGCCAGCAGGGACTCTAGCGGAGACCTCTACGAGCAGTACTTC. This sequence joins TRBV6-5 and TRBJ2-7; 7 nucleotides align to TRBD2. The CDR3 totals 15 residues. The germline V gene encodes CDR1 MNHEY and CDR2 SVGAGI. The V segment lost 6 bases and the J segment 3 bases; nucleotides outside the gene matches: 11.